Reported below is one T cell receptor (beta chain). These data come from a study of blood T cell repertoires in COVID-19. The CDR3 loop spans 14 amino acids. Source study methods: Estimation of nucleated cell counts relied on the amplification of reference gene primers. TCRdb's table, derived via immunoSEQ multiplex PCR, lists solely in-frame clones and lacks some. The V and J calls and clone size come from that table; D and trimming were worked out from the DNA. The repertoire holds more than 80,000 clones, with 85% to 90% as singletons. This receptor was taken from a human donor with active COVID-19. The donor label of this sample is uncertain. The rearrangement uses TRBV21-1 and TRBJ2-7; the D call TRBD1 from the table was never checked on the DNA. TRBV21-1 is listed as a pseudogene. The specimen sequenced was peripheral blood. CDR3 in amino acids: CASLGGQAYYEQYF. The CDR3 DNA follows: TGTGCCAGCTTGGGGGGACAGGCCTACTACGAGCAGTACTTC.